A selection of T cell receptor beta chains follows, all from one sample in a study of blood T cell repertoires in COVID-19. Data came from immunoSEQ multiplex PCR; TCRdb stores just in-frame clones and leaves some out. The sample comprises some 320,000 clones, about 88% of which are singletons, and 2% to 3% rests with the top ten. Material for sequencing was PBMCs or T cells enriched from blood (not recorded which). The source of these receptors is a man aged 60 to 69 who had recovered from COVID-19. CDR3s leave out the opening cysteine and the closing phenylalanine or tryptophan. Only part of the rows carry a size: once, few, many, or a class if the clone is expanded.

>NA|TRBV6-5|TRBJ2-7
ASSPGGYEQY
>NA|TRBV6-6|TRBJ1-4
ASSSGRSNEKLF
>NA|TRBV5-1|TRBJ2-5
ASSRLAGESETQY
>NA|TRBV5-1|TRBJ2-1
ASSLARVGNEQF
>NA|TRBV10-3|TRBJ1-2
AISDSTRGGYT
>NA|TRBV6-5|TRBJ1-2
ASSRDRVFGYGYT
>NA|TRBV27|TRBJ2-2
ASSLTGTGSSGGNTGELF
>NA|TRBV15|TRBJ2-1
ATSSPEKNEQF
>NA|TRBV20-1|TRBJ2-1
SASSYNEQF
>once|TRBV3-1/TRBV3-2|TRBJ2-2
ASSQDLRAGGELF
>NA|TRBV7-6|TRBJ2-1
ASSRGSYEQF
>once|TRBV4-1|TRBJ2-2
ASSQDYRGGELF
>NA|TRBV5-4|TRBJ2-1
ASSLGDRGRNEQF
>once|TRBV2|TRBJ1-6
ASSFTRGRRNSPLH
>NA|TRBV19|TRBJ1-2
ASSILGQGNYGYT
>NA|TRBV9|TRBJ2-1
ASSPRKRYNEQF
>NA|TRBV6-1|TRBJ1-1
ASSETWYGGEAF
>NA|TRBV5-1|TRBJ2-2
ASSIRTVSNTGELF
>NA|TRBV3-1/TRBV3-2|TRBJ2-5
ASSPPGQETQY
>NA|TRBV6-5|TRBJ2-5
ASSYRQEVERVAQY
>NA|TRBV19|TRBJ1-2
ASRPGWQSPYGYT
>NA|TRBV7-9|TRBJ2-3
ASSPRTPPDTQY
>NA|TRBV3-1/TRBV3-2|TRBJ1-1
ASSQPTRVPSTEAF
>NA|TRBV7-8|TRBJ1-5
ASSLAGTVGNQPQH
>NA|TRBV6-6|TRBJ1-6
ASSRSRDRGARNSPLH
>NA|TRBV11-2|TRBJ1-1
ASSLDVPDSLNTEAF
>NA|TRBV19|TRBJ1-2
ASSPRQGRAGYGYT
>NA|TRBV6-2/TRBV6-3|TRBJ2-2
ASSSEVCLFTGELF
>NA|TRBV9|TRBJ1-4
ASSVGTGFEKLF
>NA|TRBV18|TRBJ2-6
ASSPLATGANVLT
>few|TRBV6-5|TRBJ2-1
ASSKTSGRAPAF
>NA|TRBV4-1|TRBJ1-1
ASSLGGRVITEAF
>NA|TRBV9|TRBJ1-5
ASSSSSGRQPQH
>NA|TRBV10-3|TRBJ1-3
AIRSGQINTIY
>NA|TRBV27|TRBJ1-6
ASSLTGVNSPLH
>NA|TRBV18|TRBJ2-5
ASSPGQGARETQY
>NA|TRBV4-2|TRBJ2-7
ASSQRVSTSGIIYEQY
>NA|TRBV5-1|TRBJ1-6
ASSLPTANSPLH
>few|TRBV21-1|TRBJ2-4
ASSARTGSSSSSRKIAKNIQY
>NA|TRBV3-1/TRBV3-2|TRBJ1-4
ASSSGQVAGKLF
>NA|TRBV7-8|TRBJ1-2
ASSSDRGDYGYT
>once|TRBV3-1/TRBV3-2|TRBJ2-6
ASSRDSAGSGANVLT
>NA|TRBV11-2|TRBJ1-1
ASSTRTGWATEAF
>once|TRBV7-2|TRBJ2-7
ASSLDVTKYEQY
>NA|TRBV7-9|TRBJ2-7
ASSSHTRRKSYEQY
>once|TRBV24-1|TRBJ2-7
ATSDPRDRSYEQY
>few|TRBV7-2|TRBJ2-1
ASSLSGVYYNEQF
>NA|TRBV6-5|TRBJ1-2
ASRDRGNGYT
>once|TRBV4-2|TRBJ2-2
ASSQAGSGSAMNTGELF
>few|TRBV9|TRBJ1-1
ASSVGQGWTEAF
>few|TRBV10-3|TRBJ1-2
AISDRSYT
>NA|TRBV2|TRBJ1-2
ASRRQVHGYT
>NA|TRBV4-2|TRBJ2-4
ASSQEASGLAKNIQY
>NA|TRBV21-1|TRBJ2-1
ASIPPRLVGWNEQF
>few|TRBV4-3|TRBJ1-4
ASSQKGQGIEKLF
>NA|TRBV6-5|TRBJ1-1
ASSLGGGVNTEAF
>NA|TRBV12-3/TRBV12-4|TRBJ1-1
ASSLTGGEAF
>NA|TRBV19|TRBJ1-2
ASSTIRGYT
>few|TRBV5-4|TRBJ2-7
ASSLDYSGAGNEQY
>once|TRBV19|TRBJ2-3
ASSSLSRGNTDTQY